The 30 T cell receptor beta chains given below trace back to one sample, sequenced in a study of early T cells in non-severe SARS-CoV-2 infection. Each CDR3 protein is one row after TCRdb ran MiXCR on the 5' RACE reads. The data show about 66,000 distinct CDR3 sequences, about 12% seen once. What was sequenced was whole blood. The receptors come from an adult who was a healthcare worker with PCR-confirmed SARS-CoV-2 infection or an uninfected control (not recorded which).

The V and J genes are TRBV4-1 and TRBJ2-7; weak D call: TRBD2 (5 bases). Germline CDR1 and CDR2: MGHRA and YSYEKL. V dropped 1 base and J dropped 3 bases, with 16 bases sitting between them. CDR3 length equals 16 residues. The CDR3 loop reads CASSQGERGLLYEQYF. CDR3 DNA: TGCGCCAGCAGCCAAGGAGAAAGAGGGCTACTCTACGAGCAGTACTTC.

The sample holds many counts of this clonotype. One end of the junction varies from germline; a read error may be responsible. The CDR3 coding sequence is TGTGCTAGCAGCATCGTGGCGGGAGAAGGGGAGCAGTTCTTC. Translation gives CASSIVAGEGEQFF. The chain is built from TRBV7-7 and TRBJ2-1; 7 bases are a match to TRBD2. CDR1 is SSHAT, CDR2 FNYEAQ, per germline (reference sequence). The CDR3 extends over 14 amino acids.

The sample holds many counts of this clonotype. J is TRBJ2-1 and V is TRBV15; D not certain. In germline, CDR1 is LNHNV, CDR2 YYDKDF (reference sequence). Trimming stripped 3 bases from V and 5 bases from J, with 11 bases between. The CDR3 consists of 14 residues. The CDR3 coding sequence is TGTGCCACCAGCAGGAGAGGCGTAAACAATGAGCAGTTCTTC. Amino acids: CATSRRGVNNEQFF.

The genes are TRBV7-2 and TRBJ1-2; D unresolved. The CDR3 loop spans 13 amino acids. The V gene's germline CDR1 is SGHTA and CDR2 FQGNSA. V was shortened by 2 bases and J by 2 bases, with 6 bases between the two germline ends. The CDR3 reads CASSLQLNYGYTF. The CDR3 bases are TGTGCCAGCAGCTTACAGTTGAACTATGGCTACACCTTC.

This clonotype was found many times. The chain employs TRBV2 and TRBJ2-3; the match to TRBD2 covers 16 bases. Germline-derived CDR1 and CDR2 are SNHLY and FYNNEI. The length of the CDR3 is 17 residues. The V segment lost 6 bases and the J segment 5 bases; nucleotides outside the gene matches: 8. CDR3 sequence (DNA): TGTGCCAGCAGGGCCGGGACTAGCGGGAGGGCCGTAGATACGCAGTATTTT. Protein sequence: CASRAGTSGRAVDTQYF.

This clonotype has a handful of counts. CDR3 sequence: CASSPRQLVANEQFF. As DNA, the CDR3 is TGTGCCAGCTCACCCCGTCAGCTGGTCGCCAATGAGCAGTTCTTC. This chain links TRBV18 with TRBJ2-1; D is unclear. The CDR3 length is 15 residues. Between the trimmed V and J ends, which lost 3 bases and 6 bases, there was a span of 15 bases. Germline V gives CDR1 KGHSH, CDR2 LQKENI. Looking up the rest from reference TRBV18 and TRBJ2-1 gives the full variable domain: NAGVMQNPRHLVRRRGQEARLRCSPMKGHSHVYWYRQLPEEGLKFMVYLQKENIIDESGMPKERFSAEFPKEGPSILRIQQVVRGDSAAYFCASSPRQLVANEQFFGPGTRLTVL.

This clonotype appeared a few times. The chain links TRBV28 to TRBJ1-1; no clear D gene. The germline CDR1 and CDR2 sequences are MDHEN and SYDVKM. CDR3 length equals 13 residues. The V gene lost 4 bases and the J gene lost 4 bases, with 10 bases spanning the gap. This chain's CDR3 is CASSSTRSTEAFF. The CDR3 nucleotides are TGTGCCAGCAGTTCTACGAGGTCCACTGAAGCTTTCTTT.

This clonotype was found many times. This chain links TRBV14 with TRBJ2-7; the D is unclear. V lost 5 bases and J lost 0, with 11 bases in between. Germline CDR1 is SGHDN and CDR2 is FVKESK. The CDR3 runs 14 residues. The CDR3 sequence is CASSFTTVSYEQYF. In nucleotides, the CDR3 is TGTGCCAGCAGCTTCACGACGGTCTCCTACGAGCAGTACTTC.

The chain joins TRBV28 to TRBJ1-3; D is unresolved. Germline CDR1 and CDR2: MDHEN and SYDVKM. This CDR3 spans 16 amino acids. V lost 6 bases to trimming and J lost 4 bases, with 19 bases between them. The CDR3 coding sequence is TGTGCCAGCAGGCCCAGACCGGAGAAGGCGGGAAACACCATATATTTT. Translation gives CASRPRPEKAGNTIYF. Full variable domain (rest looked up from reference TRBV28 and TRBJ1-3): DVKVTQSSRYLVKRTGEKVFLECVQDMDHENMFWYRQDPGLGLRLIYFSYDVKMKEKGDIPEGYSVSREKKERFSLILESASTNQTSMYLCASRPRPEKAGNTIYFGEGSWLTVV.

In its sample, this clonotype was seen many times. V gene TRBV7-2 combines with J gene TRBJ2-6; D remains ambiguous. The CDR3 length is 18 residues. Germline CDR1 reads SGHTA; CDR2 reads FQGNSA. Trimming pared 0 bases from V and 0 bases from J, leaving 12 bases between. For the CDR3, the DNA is TGTGCCAGCAGCTTAGCAAACTGGCAGAGCTCTGGGGCCAACGTCCTGACTTTC. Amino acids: CASSLANWQSSGANVLTF.

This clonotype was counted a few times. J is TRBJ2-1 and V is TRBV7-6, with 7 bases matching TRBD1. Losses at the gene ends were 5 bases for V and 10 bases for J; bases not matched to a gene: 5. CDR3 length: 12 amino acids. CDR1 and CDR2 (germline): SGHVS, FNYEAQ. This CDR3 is CASSLNRGEQFF. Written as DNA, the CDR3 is TGTGCCAGCAGCCTTAACAGGGGAGAGCAGTTCTTC.

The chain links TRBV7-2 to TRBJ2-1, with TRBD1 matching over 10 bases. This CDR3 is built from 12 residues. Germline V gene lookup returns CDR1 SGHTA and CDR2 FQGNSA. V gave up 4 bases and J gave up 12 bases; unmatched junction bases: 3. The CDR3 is CASSSRTGGQFF. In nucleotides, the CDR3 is TGTGCCAGCAGCTCGCGGACAGGGGGGCAGTTCTTC.

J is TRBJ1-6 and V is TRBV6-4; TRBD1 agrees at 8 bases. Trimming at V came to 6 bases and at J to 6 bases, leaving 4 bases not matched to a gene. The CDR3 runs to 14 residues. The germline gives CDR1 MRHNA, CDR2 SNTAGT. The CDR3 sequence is CASSHGQGNSPLHF. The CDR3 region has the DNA TGTGCCAGCAGCCATGGACAGGGTAATTCACCCCTCCACTTT.

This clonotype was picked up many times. The CDR3 region is CASRLQGARRGNTEAFF. The CDR3 nucleotides read TGTGCCAGCAGGTTACAGGGGGCGCGCAGGGGGAACACTGAAGCTTTCTTT. The chain joins TRBV12-3 or TRBV12-4 to TRBJ1-1; 9 bases align to TRBD1. The CDR3 runs 17 residues. The ends lost 6 bases at V and 1 base at J; junction bases unmatched: 12.

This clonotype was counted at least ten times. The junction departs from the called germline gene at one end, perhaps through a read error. Here the CDR3 DNA reads TGTGCCAGCAGCTTGGCAGGGAACACTGAAGCTTTCTTT. This codes for CASSLAGNTEAFF. The V call is TRBV5-1, the J call TRBJ1-1, with D uncertain. The length of the CDR3 is 13 residues. CDR1 and CDR2 from the germline V gene are SGHRS and YFSETQ.

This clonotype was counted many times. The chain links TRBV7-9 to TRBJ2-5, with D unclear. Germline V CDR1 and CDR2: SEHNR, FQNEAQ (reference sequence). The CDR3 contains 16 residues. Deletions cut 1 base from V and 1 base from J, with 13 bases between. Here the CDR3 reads CASSLGGGRTQETQYF. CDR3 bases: TGTGCCAGCAGCTTAGGGGGTGGCAGGACCCAAGAGACCCAGTACTTC.

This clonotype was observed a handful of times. CDR3 DNA: TGCAGTGCTAGATCCCCAAGCTCTGGAAACACCATATATTTT. This translates into CSARSPSSGNTIYF. The chain couples TRBV20-1 to TRBJ1-3; no clear D gene. CDR1 and CDR2 from the germline V gene are DFQATT and SNEGSKA (reference sequence). V shed 2 bases and J shed 0 bases, with 8 bases lying between them. The CDR3 has 14 residues.

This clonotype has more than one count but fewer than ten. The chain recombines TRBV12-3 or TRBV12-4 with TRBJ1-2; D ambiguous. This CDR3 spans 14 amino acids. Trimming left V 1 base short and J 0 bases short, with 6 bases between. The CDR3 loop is CASSLGIANYGYTF. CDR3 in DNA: TGTGCCAGCAGTTTAGGGATCGCTAACTATGGCTACACCTTC.

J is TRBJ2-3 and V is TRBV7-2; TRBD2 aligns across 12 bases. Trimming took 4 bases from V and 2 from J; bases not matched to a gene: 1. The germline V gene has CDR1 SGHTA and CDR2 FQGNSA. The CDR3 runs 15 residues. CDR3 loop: CASSWTSGNTDTQYF. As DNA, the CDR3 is TGTGCCAGCAGCTGGACTAGCGGGAACACAGATACGCAGTATTTT.

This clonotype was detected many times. CDR3 amino acids: CASSTTTGPSQYSNQPQHF. CDR3 coding DNA: TGTGCCAGCAGTACCACGACAGGGCCCTCTCAATATAGCAATCAGCCCCAGCATTTT. The J gene is TRBJ1-5, the V gene TRBV6-6; 7 bases fit TRBD1. CDR3 length: 19 amino acids. Per germline, CDR1 MNHNY and CDR2 SVGAGI (reference sequence). V lost 5 bases, J lost 0 bases, and 16 bases stayed unmatched.

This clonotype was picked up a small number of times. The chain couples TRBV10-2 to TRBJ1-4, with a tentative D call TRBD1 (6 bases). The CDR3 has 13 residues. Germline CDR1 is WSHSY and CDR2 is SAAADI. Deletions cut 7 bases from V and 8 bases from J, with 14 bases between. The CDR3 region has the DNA TGCGCCAGCAAGGACAGTGCTGCGGAAAAACTGTTTTTT. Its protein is CASKDSAAEKLFF.

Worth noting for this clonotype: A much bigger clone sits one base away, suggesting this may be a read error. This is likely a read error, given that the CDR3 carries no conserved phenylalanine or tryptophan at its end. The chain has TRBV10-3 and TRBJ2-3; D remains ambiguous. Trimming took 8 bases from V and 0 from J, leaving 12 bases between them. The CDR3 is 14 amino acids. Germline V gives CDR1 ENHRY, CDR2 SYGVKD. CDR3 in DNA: TGTGCCATCGGGCCTTCCGAAAGCACAGATACGCAGTATTCT. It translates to CAIGPSESTDTQYS.

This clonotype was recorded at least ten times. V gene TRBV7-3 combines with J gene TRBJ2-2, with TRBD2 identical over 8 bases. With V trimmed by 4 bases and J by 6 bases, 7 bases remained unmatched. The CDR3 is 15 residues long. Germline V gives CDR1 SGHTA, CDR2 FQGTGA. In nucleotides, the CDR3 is TGTGCCAGCAGCTCTGGGACTAGTTTCGCCGGGGAGCTGTTTTTT. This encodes CASSSGTSFAGELFF.

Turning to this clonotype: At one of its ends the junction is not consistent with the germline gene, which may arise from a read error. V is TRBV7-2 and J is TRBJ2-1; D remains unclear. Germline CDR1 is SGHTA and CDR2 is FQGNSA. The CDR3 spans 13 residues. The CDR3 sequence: CASSSPPISKPLF. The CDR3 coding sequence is TGTGCCAGCAGCTCCCCCCCTATCTCAAAGCCTCTCTTC.

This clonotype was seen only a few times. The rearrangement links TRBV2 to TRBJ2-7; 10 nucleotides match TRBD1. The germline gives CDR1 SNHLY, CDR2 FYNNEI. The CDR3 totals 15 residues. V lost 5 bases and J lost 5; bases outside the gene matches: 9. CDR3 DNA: TGTGCCAGCAGTTTCCCCGGGACAGGGGAAAACGAGCAGTACTTC. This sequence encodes CASSFPGTGENEQYF.

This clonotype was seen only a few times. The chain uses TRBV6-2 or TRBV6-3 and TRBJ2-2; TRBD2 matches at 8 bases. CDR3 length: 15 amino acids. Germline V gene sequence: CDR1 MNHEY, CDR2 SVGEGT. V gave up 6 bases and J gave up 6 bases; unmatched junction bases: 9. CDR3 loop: CASRLSGTVSGELFF. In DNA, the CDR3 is TGTGCCAGCAGGCTTAGCGGGACTGTCTCCGGGGAGCTGTTTTTT.

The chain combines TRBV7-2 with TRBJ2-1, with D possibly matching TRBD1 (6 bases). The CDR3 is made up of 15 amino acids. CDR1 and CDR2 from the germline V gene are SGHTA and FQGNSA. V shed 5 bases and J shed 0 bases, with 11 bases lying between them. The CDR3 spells CASSRGQFSYNEQFF. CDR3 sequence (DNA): TGTGCCAGCAGCCGGGGACAATTCTCCTACAATGAGCAGTTCTTC.

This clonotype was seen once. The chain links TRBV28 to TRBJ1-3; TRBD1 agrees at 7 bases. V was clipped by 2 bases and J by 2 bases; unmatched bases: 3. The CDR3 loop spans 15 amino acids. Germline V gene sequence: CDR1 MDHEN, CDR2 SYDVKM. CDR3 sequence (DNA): TGTGCCAGCAGTTTACAAGGGGGCGCTGGAAACACCATATATTTT. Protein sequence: CASSLQGGAGNTIYF.

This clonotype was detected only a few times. CDR3 amino acids: CASSESYGYTF. The CDR3 coding sequence is TGTGCCAGCAGCGAGTCCTATGGCTACACCTTC. The chain couples TRBV28 to TRBJ1-2; no definite D call. Germline CDR1 reads MDHEN; CDR2 reads SYDVKM. Trimming removed 6 bases at V and 4 bases at J, with 6 bases between. CDR3 length: 11 residues.

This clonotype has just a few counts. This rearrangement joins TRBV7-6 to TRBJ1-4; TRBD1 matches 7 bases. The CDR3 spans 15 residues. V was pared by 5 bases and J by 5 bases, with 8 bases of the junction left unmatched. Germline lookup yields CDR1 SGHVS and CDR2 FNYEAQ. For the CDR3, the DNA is TGTGCCAGCAGCGCCACAGGGGAAGCCAATGAAAAACTGTTTTTT. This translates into CASSATGEANEKLFF.